Shown below are 30 T cell receptor beta chains from a single sample sequenced in a study of blood T cell repertoires in COVID-19 (dated by TCRdb to 2020 to 2021). The library relied on the immunoSEQ multiplex PCR assay. This is the immuneACCESS table as TCRdb keeps it, with only in-frame sequences that have V and J called. A part of the clones is gone; compared with another copy, unresolved V genes explain less than half, and the rest is unexplained. Within this sample are around 190,000 clones, with about 79% of them counted one time only. The top ten constitute about 13% of the sample. Material for sequencing was peripheral blood. These receptors were taken from a human donor in a cohort sampled during active COVID-19.

The gene calls are TRBV5-1 and TRBJ1-3; D remains ambiguous. CDR1 and CDR2 (germline): SGHRS, YFSETQ. The V gene lost 4 bases and the J gene lost 2 bases, with 22 bases spanning the gap. CDR3 length: 18 residues. CDR3 loop: CASSLDPPRGVTGNTIYF. The CDR3 nucleotides are TGCGCCAGCAGCCTCGACCCCCCCAGAGGAGTCACTGGAAACACCATATATTTT.

This clone was observed a single time. The genes are TRBV5-6 and TRBJ2-7, with 10 bases identical to TRBD1. V lost 4 bases, J lost 2 bases, and 6 bases stayed unmatched. Germline V gives CDR1 SGHDT, CDR2 YYEEEE. The CDR3 runs 15 residues. The CDR3 is CASSPDRGLTYEQYF. CDR3 bases: TGTGCCAGCAGCCCCGACAGGGGGCTCACCTACGAGCAGTACTTC.

This chain links TRBV19 with TRBJ1-2; 8 nucleotides align to TRBD1. Unmatched junction bases numbered 3, after V lost 0 bases and J lost 3 bases. The CDR3 is 15 residues long. Per the germline V gene, CDR1 is LNHDA and CDR2 is SQIVND (reference sequence). This CDR3 reads CASSIDRGQDYGYTF. The CDR3 DNA is TGTGCCAGTAGTATAGACAGGGGGCAGGACTATGGCTACACCTTC. Combining the CDR3 with reference TRBV19 and TRBJ1-2 gives the whole variable domain DGGITQSPKYLFRKEGQNVTLSCEQNLNHDAMYWYRQDPGQGLRLIYYSQIVNDFQKGDIAEGYSVSREKKESFPLTVTSAQKNPTAFYLCASSIDRGQDYGYTFGSGTRLTVV.

This clone was found a few times. The identical CDR3 is also encoded by other nucleotide sequences in the sample. V is TRBV6-5 and J is TRBJ2-3; the D gene is possibly TRBD1 (5 bases). The CDR3 consists of 14 residues. CDR1 and CDR2 (germline): MNHEY, SVGAGI. The V end lost 2 bases, the J end lost 3 bases, and 9 bases lay between the germline ends. The CDR3 sequence is CASSYGASTDTQYF. The CDR3, as DNA: TGTGCCAGCAGTTACGGGGCCAGTACAGATACGCAGTATTTT.

This sequence joins TRBV4-2 and TRBJ2-2; 7 bases are a match to TRBD2. The junction had 11 bases not matched to a gene; V was cut back by 0 bases and J by 7 bases. The length of the CDR3 is 17 residues. Germline lookup yields CDR1 LGHNA and CDR2 YNFKEQ. The CDR3 bases are TGTGCCAGCAGCCAAGATTTCCGGGGGGTAACCGGCGGGGAGCTGTTTTTT. It encodes CASSQDFRGVTGGELFF.

The chain recombines TRBV2 with TRBJ1-5; D possibly corresponds to TRBD1 (6 bases). CDR1 SNHLY and CDR2 FYNNEI come from the germline V gene. This CDR3 contains 18 residues. Trimming removed 2 bases at V and 1 base at J, with 18 bases between. CDR3 amino acids: CASSEWGTMRESNQPQHF. DNA for the CDR3: TGTGCCAGCAGTGAATGGGGGACAATGAGGGAGAGCAATCAGCCCCAGCATTTT.

The chain is built from TRBV30 and TRBJ2-2; possible D gene TRBD1, 6 bases. The V end lost 2 bases, the J end lost 2 bases, and 9 bases lay between the germline ends. This CDR3 spans 14 amino acids. Germline V lookup: CDR1 GTSNPN, CDR2 SVGIG (reference sequence). CDR3 DNA: TGTGCCTGGAGTAAGGGACACAACACCGGGGAGCTGTTTTTT. Its translation: CAWSKGHNTGELFF.

This clone turned up a few times. This chain connects TRBV2 to TRBJ2-7, with TRBD2 identical over 7 bases. CDR3 length: 15 amino acids. V shed 8 bases and J 6 bases; nucleotides not matched to a gene: 16. Germline-derived CDR1 and CDR2 are SNHLY and FYNNEI. CDR3: CASRLRAGFPLEQYF. CDR3 in DNA: TGTGCCAGCCGCCTCCGAGCGGGGTTCCCCCTCGAGCAGTACTTC.

Here the CDR3 DNA reads TGTGCCAGCAGGACGAGGATCAACACTGAAGCTTTCTTT. Residues: CASRTRINTEAFF. The chain employs TRBV5-5 and TRBJ1-1; D call uncertain. The CDR3 runs 13 residues. Trimming stripped 5 bases from V and 2 bases from J, with 10 bases between. CDR1 and CDR2 (germline): SGHKS, YYEKEE (reference sequence).

The rearrangement links TRBV6-6 to TRBJ1-4, with 8 bases fitting TRBD1. CDR1 and CDR2 from the germline V gene are MNHNY and SVGAGI (reference sequence). The CDR3 spans 18 residues. V was pared by 5 bases and J by 8 bases, with 19 bases of the junction left unmatched. The CDR3 nucleotides are TGTGCCAGCAGTCCTAAGACAGGGGAACGATCGAGACGGGAAAAACTGTTTTTT. Encoded protein: CASSPKTGERSRREKLFF.

This chain connects TRBV23-1 to TRBJ1-1; TRBD1 might be the D (6 bases). Being an ORF, TRBV23-1 has a function that is uncertain. The CDR3 runs to 16 residues. Trimming shortened V by 4 bases and J by 5 bases, and 20 bases separated the two germline ends. In DNA, the CDR3 is TGCGCCAGCAGTCCTCATAATAGGGCCGGGACAACTGAAGCTTTCTTT. Protein sequence: CASSPHNRAGTTEAFF.

This chain joins TRBV7-8 and TRBJ2-6; D gene unclear. The germline V and J ends were trimmed by 2 bases and 0 bases, with 8 bases remaining between them. The CDR3 covers 16 residues. The germline V gene encodes CDR1 SGHVS and CDR2 FQNEAQ. The CDR3 DNA reads TGTGCCAGCAGCTTATTAGGAGTCTCTGGGGCCAACGTCCTGACTTTC. Protein sequence: CASSLLGVSGANVLTF.

The chain carries TRBV11-3 and TRBJ2-7; 9 bases are a match to TRBD1. The trim removed 1 base at V and 4 bases at J, leaving 5 bases unmatched. The CDR3 runs to 15 residues. The V gene's germline CDR1 is SGHNT and CDR2 YENEEA. This CDR3 is CASSLGWTGEYEQYF. CDR3 nucleotides: TGTGCCAGCAGCTTAGGATGGACAGGGGAGTACGAGCAGTACTTC.

The genes are TRBV19 and TRBJ2-5; a possible D gene is TRBD2 (7 bases). Germline V gives CDR1 LNHDA, CDR2 SQIVND (reference sequence). Trimming left V 11 bases short and J 9 bases short, with 19 bases between. The CDR3 runs to 12 residues. CDR3 nucleotides: TGTGCCTCTAGGGGGGGGCCTGGGGCCCAGTACTTC. This encodes CASRGGPGAQYF.

The chain recombines TRBV6-5 with TRBJ2-7; tentatively, D is TRBD1 (6 bases). V was trimmed by 10 bases and J by 3 bases, leaving 10 bases between them. Per the germline V gene, CDR1 is MNHEY and CDR2 is SVGAGI. This CDR3 has 11 amino acids. The CDR3 loop is CATGQSYEQYF. For the CDR3, the DNA is TGTGCCACTGGACAGAGCTACGAGCAGTACTTC.

The chain combines TRBV15 with TRBJ2-5, with TRBD2 identical over 7 bases. The CDR3 is 16 residues long. CDR1 and CDR2 (germline): LNHNV, YYDKDF (reference sequence). The V segment lost 0 bases and the J segment 5 bases; nucleotides outside the gene matches: 9. The DNA of the CDR3 is TGTGCCACCAGCAGAGATGCGGGAGCAGGGTCCGAGACCCAGTACTTC. This encodes CATSRDAGAGSETQYF.

This clone was counted at least ten times. The rearrangement uses TRBV5-1 and TRBJ1-3, with no clear D. The CDR3 length is 14 residues. Trimming removed 4 bases at V and 0 bases at J, with 8 bases between. Germline lookup yields CDR1 SGHRS and CDR2 YFSETQ. CDR3 in amino acids: CASSPTTSGNTIYF. In DNA form, the CDR3 reads TGCGCCAGCAGCCCGACAACCTCTGGAAACACCATATATTTT. The variable domain in full, completed from reference TRBV5-1 and TRBJ1-3, reads KAGVTQTPRYLIKTRGQQVTLSCSPISGHRSVSWYQQTPGQGLQFLFEYFSETQRNKGNFPGRFSGRQFSNSRSEMNVSTLELGDSALYLCASSPTTSGNTIYFGEGSWLTVV.

The chain's CDR3 is CASSSQGAGANVLTF. CDR3 nucleotide sequence: TGCGCCAGCAGCTCGCAGGGGGCTGGGGCCAACGTCCTGACTTTC. The V gene is TRBV5-1, the J gene TRBJ2-6, with 7 nucleotides matching TRBD1. The trim removed 3 bases at V and 2 bases at J, leaving 2 bases unmatched. The germline V gene encodes CDR1 SGHRS and CDR2 YFSETQ. The CDR3 runs 15 residues.

The V and J genes are TRBV21-1 and TRBJ2-7; the listed D gene, TRBD2, was not tested against the DNA. TRBV21-1 is an annotated pseudogene. The CDR3 consists of 14 residues. In nucleotides, the CDR3 is TGTGCCAGCAGCCGGAGACTACGGGTACGGGAGCAGTACTTC. It codes for CASSRRLRVREQYF.

The J gene is TRBJ2-3, the V gene TRBV24-1; weak D call: TRBD2 (5 bases). Germline values: CDR1 KGHDR, CDR2 SFDVKD. Trimming stripped 5 bases from V and 0 bases from J, with 8 bases between. There are 14 residues in the CDR3. The CDR3 nucleotides read TGTGCCACCAGTGCGCGGGCAAGCACAGATACGCAGTATTTT. Translation: CATSARASTDTQYF.

V gene TRBV19 combines with J gene TRBJ2-1, with 13 positions matching TRBD2. The trim removed 1 base at V and 8 bases at J, leaving 2 bases unmatched. This CDR3 comprises 15 residues. CDR1 LNHDA and CDR2 SQIVND come from the germline V gene (reference sequence). CDR3 loop: CASSIGTSGSDEQFF. The CDR3 nucleotides are TGTGCCAGTAGTATAGGGACTAGCGGGAGCGATGAGCAGTTCTTC.

The chain joins TRBV7-8 to TRBJ2-3; 11 positions agree with TRBD2. The CDR3 loop spans 15 amino acids. The germline CDR1 and CDR2 sequences are SGHVS and FQNEAQ. J was trimmed by 3 bases and V by 5 bases; bases with no gene match: 4. The CDR3 loop reads CASSRRLAGTDTQYF. The CDR3, as DNA: TGTGCCAGCAGCCGACGACTAGCGGGAACAGATACGCAGTATTTT.

The chain is built from TRBV28 and TRBJ2-7; a weak D match, TRBD1 (6 bases). CDR3 length: 15 residues. The germline gives CDR1 MDHEN, CDR2 SYDVKM. The ends were cut back, 4 bases at V and 5 bases at J, with 18 bases in the middle. CDR3: CASSYFRAGVNEQYF. The CDR3 DNA reads as TGTGCCAGCAGTTACTTCCGCGCAGGGGTTAACGAGCAGTACTTC.

The V and J genes are TRBV28 and TRBJ2-4; 7 positions match TRBD1. Germline-derived CDR1 and CDR2 are MDHEN and SYDVKM. V dropped 6 bases and J dropped 9; count of bases not matched to a gene: 11. The CDR3 loop spans 14 amino acids. CDR3 loop: CASRVQPPGGIQYF. CDR3 nucleotides: TGTGCCAGCAGGGTTCAACCCCCAGGGGGCATTCAGTACTTC.

The chain joins TRBV29-1 to TRBJ2-1, with 8 bases fitting TRBD1. This CDR3 region has 14 residues. V lost 2 bases to trimming and J lost 2 bases; unmatched junction nucleotides: 2. Germline CDR1 reads SQVTM; CDR2 reads ANQGSEA. CDR3 region: CSVEQGAAYNEQFF. The CDR3 nucleotides read TGCAGCGTTGAACAGGGGGCTGCCTACAATGAGCAGTTCTTC.

The chain couples TRBV28 to TRBJ1-1; TRBD1 might be the D (5 bases). This CDR3 contains 13 residues. Germline CDR1 and CDR2: MDHEN and SYDVKM. V shed 7 bases and J shed 8 bases, with 17 bases lying between them. The CDR3 DNA sequence: TGTGCCAGCAATTGGCAGTGGGGGGTAGAAGCTTTCTTT. Its translation is CASNWQWGVEAFF.

The chain combines TRBV7-9 with TRBJ2-1; 11 nucleotides line up with TRBD1. V gave up 0 bases and J gave up 6 bases; unmatched junction bases: 4. Looked up from germline, CDR1 is SEHNR and CDR2 is FQNEAQ (reference sequence). This CDR3 has 16 residues. CDR3 region: CASSLAGTGGGNEQFF. CDR3 in DNA: TGTGCCAGCAGCTTAGCTGGGACAGGGGGGGGCAATGAGCAGTTCTTC.

The chain employs TRBV2 and TRBJ2-2; D is unresolved. This CDR3 comprises 12 residues. Trimming cost V 8 bases and J 7 bases, with 11 bases left between them. In germline, CDR1 is SNHLY, CDR2 FYNNEI. Here the CDR3 DNA reads TGTGCCAGCCGTCTTTCCCTCGGGGAGCTGTTTTTT. Protein: CASRLSLGELFF.

This chain joins TRBV19 and TRBJ2-7; 10 bases agree with TRBD2. The V and J ends lost 6 bases and 2 bases, in that order; junction bases with no gene match: 7. CDR1 is LNHDA, CDR2 SQIVND, per germline (reference sequence). The length of the CDR3 is 15 residues. The CDR3 bases are TGTGCCAGTAGGGATCAAGCGGGAGGGACCTACGAGCAGTACTTC. As protein: CASRDQAGGTYEQYF.

V and J are TRBV4-2 and TRBJ1-1; D is perhaps TRBD1 (5 bases). CDR1 is LGHNA, CDR2 YNFKEQ, per germline. The CDR3 consists of 15 residues. V was clipped by 3 bases and J by 6 bases, with 17 bases between them. The chain's CDR3 is CASSQETGTGAEAFF. Here the CDR3 DNA reads TGTGCCAGCAGCCAGGAAACAGGAACGGGGGCTGAAGCTTTCTTT.